Listed here are 16 T cell receptor beta chains from one sample, sequenced in a study of shared clonotypes between healthy human individuals. Sequenced by immunoSEQ multiplex PCR; TCRdb stores in-frame clones only, minus some. Seen here are 640,000 or so clones, about two thirds observed once, and the top ten hold 1.8%. Source material: memory CD4+ T cells sorted from blood. Subset meaning: CD45RA-negative fraction. These receptors were obtained from a young woman in good health.

The V call is TRBV7-7, the J call TRBJ2-2, with D possibly TRBD1 on 5 matching bases. V gave up 10 bases and J gave up 8 bases, with 17 bases separating them. The germline V gene encodes CDR1 SSHAT and CDR2 FNYEAQ (reference sequence). CDR3 length: 13 amino acids. This CDR3 reads CATTPRGSGELFF. CDR3 DNA: TGTGCCACCACTCCTAGGGGTTCAGGGGAGCTGTTTTTT.

CDR3 coding DNA: TGTGCCACCAGCAGAGATCGGGGCCTTTTCTATGGCTACACCTTC. Its translation is CATSRDRGLFYGYTF. This chain joins TRBV15 and TRBJ1-2; a possible D gene is TRBD1 (5 bases). Between the trimmed V and J ends, which lost 0 bases and 4 bases, there was a span of 12 bases. The CDR3 consists of 15 residues. Germline CDR1 LNHNV, CDR2 YYDKDF (reference sequence). Looking up the rest from reference TRBV15 and TRBJ1-2 gives the full variable domain: DAMVIQNPRYQVTQFGKPVTLSCSQTLNHNVMYWYQQKSSQAPKLLFHYYDKDFNNEADTPDNFQSRRPNTSFCFLDIRSPGLGDTAMYLCATSRDRGLFYGYTFGSGTRLTVV.

Details on this clone: This may be a read error: a much more frequent sequence differs by one nucleotide. Written as DNA, the CDR3 is TGTGCCAGCAGCTTAACTAGCGGGACCTCCTACGAGCAGTACTTC. It specifies CASSLTSGTSYEQYF. The rearrangement joins TRBV7-2 to TRBJ2-7; 10 nucleotides line up with TRBD2. CDR1 is SGHTA, CDR2 FQGNSA, per germline. CDR3 length: 15 residues. Germline trimming cut 2 bases from V and 0 bases from J; bases unmatched to any gene: 1.

The chain has TRBV10-3 and TRBJ2-2; D call uncertain. V lost 8 bases and J lost 8, with 15 bases in between. The germline CDR1 and CDR2 sequences are ENHRY and SYGVKD. The CDR3 runs 13 residues. This chain's CDR3 is CAIESMRGGELFF. In nucleotides, the CDR3 is TGTGCCATCGAGAGCATGCGCGGTGGGGAGCTGTTTTTT.

About this clone itself: This CDR3 is also generated by other DNA sequences in the sample. This rearrangement joins TRBV11-2 to TRBJ2-1, with unresolved D. V lost 5 bases and J 2 bases, leaving 7 bases between the germline ends. Germline values: CDR1 SGHAT, CDR2 FQNNGV. This CDR3 has 13 amino acids. As DNA, the CDR3 is TGTGCCAGCAGCCTTGGCACCTACAATGAGCAGTTCTTC. Its translation is CASSLGTYNEQFF.

J is TRBJ2-2 and V is TRBV11-2; TRBD1 matches 9 bases. Germline V gene data show CDR1 as SGHAT and CDR2 as FQNNGV. The CDR3 has 16 residues. Germline trimming cut 6 bases from V and 3 bases from J; bases unmatched to any gene: 8. Here the CDR3 DNA reads TGTGCCAGCAGACGCCGGGACAGGGTTGACACCGGGGAGCTGTTTTTT. It translates to CASRRRDRVDTGELFF.

The rearrangement joins TRBV27 to TRBJ2-5; D assignment may be TRBD1 or TRBD2 (6 bases each). The ends were cut back, 5 bases at V and 7 bases at J, with 20 bases in the middle. CDR3 size: 15 residues. Germline V gene lookup returns CDR1 MNHEY and CDR2 SMNVEV (reference sequence). This CDR3 reads CASSPTGRTLWTQYF. Written as DNA, the CDR3 is TGTGCCAGCAGTCCTACAGGGAGGACGTTGTGGACCCAGTACTTC.

This clone was observed a few times. The genes are TRBV4-1 and TRBJ1-5, with TRBD1 matching 10 bases. Unmatched junction bases numbered 5, after V lost 3 bases and J lost 6 bases. The germline V gene has CDR1 MGHRA and CDR2 YSYEKL. The CDR3 runs 15 residues. The CDR3 region has the DNA TGCGCCAGCAGCCAGCGACAGGGGGCAGGTCAGCCCCAGCATTTT. As protein: CASSQRQGAGQPQHF.

Only one count was recorded for this clone. Other DNA sequences within the sample encode an identical CDR3. The chain joins TRBV18 to TRBJ1-5; D may be TRBD1 (6 bases). CDR3 length: 13 residues. V was pared by 2 bases and J by 7 bases, with 9 bases between. Germline V gene data show CDR1 as KGHSH and CDR2 as LQKENI. For the CDR3, the DNA is TGTGCCAGCTCACCATCAGGGGACCAGCCCCAGCATTTT. It yields the protein CASSPSGDQPQHF.

About this clone: This CDR3 is also generated by other DNA sequences in the sample. The V gene is TRBV5-1, the J gene TRBJ2-1; 7 bases fit TRBD1. CDR1 is SGHRS, CDR2 YFSETQ, per germline. The CDR3 totals 15 residues. V dropped 0 bases and J dropped 3; count of bases not matched to a gene: 3. The CDR3 loop is CASSLDSGGYNEQFF. The CDR3 nucleotides are TGCGCCAGCAGCTTGGACTCAGGGGGCTACAATGAGCAGTTCTTC.

The chain links TRBV28 to TRBJ1-5; D unresolved. The germline CDR1 and CDR2 sequences are MDHEN and SYDVKM. The CDR3 is 9 amino acids. The CDR3 loop reads CASGQPQHF. DNA of the CDR3: TGTGCTTCCGGGCAGCCCCAGCATTTT.

The J gene is TRBJ2-7, the V gene TRBV21-1. TRBV21-1 is a documented pseudogene. The CDR3 runs to 13 residues. Here the CDR3 reads CASSKEGSHEQYF. The CDR3 DNA reads as TGTGCCAGCAGCAAAGAAGGCTCCCACGAGCAGTACTTC.

This clone was picked up many times. This chain connects TRBV28 to TRBJ1-3; D not resolved. V was shortened by 6 bases and J by 0 bases, with 15 bases between the two germline ends. The CDR3 runs 16 residues. Germline V CDR1 and CDR2: MDHEN, SYDVKM. The CDR3 DNA reads as TGTGCCAGCAGACACTTTGACATCTTCTCTGGAAACACCATATATTTT. Protein product: CASRHFDIFSGNTIYF.

V usage is TRBV19 and J usage is TRBJ2-3; D ambiguous. Germline V lookup: CDR1 LNHDA, CDR2 SQIVND (reference sequence). This CDR3 region has 15 residues. Trimming shortened V by 4 bases and J by 6 bases, and 17 bases separated the two germline ends. CDR3: CASSTHDSRVDTQYF. CDR3 sequence (DNA): TGTGCCAGTAGTACTCACGACTCACGGGTGGATACGCAGTATTTT.

The chain is built from TRBV5-1 and TRBJ2-2; TRBD1 is a possible D gene (5 bases). The CDR3 loop spans 18 amino acids. V was shortened by 1 base and J by 1 base, with 17 bases between the two germline ends. Germline CDR1 reads SGHRS; CDR2 reads YFSETQ. CDR3 coding DNA: TGCGCCAGCAGCTTGAGGGTGACAGACGGGCGGAACACCGGGGAGCTGTTTTTT. Its translation is CASSLRVTDGRNTGELFF.

The chain is built from TRBV5-1 and TRBJ1-4; D is uncertain. Trimming removed 0 bases at V and 8 bases at J, with 11 bases between. This CDR3 has 14 residues. Germline loops: CDR1 SGHRS, CDR2 YFSETQ. The CDR3 loop reads CASSLEVATEKLFF. The CDR3 nucleotides are TGCGCCAGCAGCTTGGAAGTGGCTACCGAAAAACTGTTTTTT.